Sequencing of this T cell receptor beta chain was carried out in a study of neoadjuvant anti-PD-1 for oral cavity cancer. Time point here: after neoadjuvant nivolumab, at surgical resection. The table came from immunoSEQ multiplex PCR; TCRdb's copy has only in-frame clones and leaves some out. The sample has roughly 46,000 clones; 65% to 85% are singletons. Comment on this clone: The antigen is unknown.

The ends were cut back, 0 bases at V and 0 bases at J, with 12 bases in the middle. CDR1 and CDR2 (germline): SGHRS, YFSETQ. The CDR3 extends over 16 amino acids. Study findings and constraints: Higher pretreatment Treg/Th17 ratios tracked higher pretreatment blood clonality. After neoadjuvant nivolumab, PBMC T cell clonality was significantly higher in non-responders than responders.

The chain recombines TRBV5-1 with TRBJ1-1; D unresolved. The clonotype was recovered from a person aged 40-85 years with oral cavity squamous cell carcinoma. The sample here was PBMCs, taken after nivolumab (anti-PD-1) treatment. The CDR3 coding sequence is TGCGCCAGCAGCTTGGAAATCGGGCAGCTGAACACTGAAGCTTTCTTT. Amino acid sequence: CASSLEIGQLNTEAFF.